Each of the 15 T cell receptor beta chains below was sequenced from the same sample in a study of T-cell memory formation after mild COVID-19. TCRdb itself ran the 5' RACE reads through MiXCR, one entry per CDR3 protein. The repertoire holds a few hundred thousand distinct CDR3 sequences, around 15% seen once, with 22% in the top ten. Sample: PBMCs or a T cell subset sorted from them (not recorded which). The source is a man aged 18 to 30 who had mild COVID-19 (a few samples of this study predate the infection). Cell type and time point are not known.

This rearrangement joins TRBV6-2 or TRBV6-3 to TRBJ2-1, with a weak D call TRBD1 (7 bases). This CDR3 contains 14 residues. From germline, CDR1 is MNHEY and CDR2 SVGEGT. V was pared by 4 bases and J by 6 bases, with 13 bases between. CDR3: CASSLEGAPNEQFF. DNA of the CDR3: TGTGCCAGCAGTTTGGAGGGGGCCCCCAATGAGCAGTTCTTC.

A few counts support this clonotype. The V call is TRBV2, the J call TRBJ2-7, with TRBD1 matching over 8 bases. The CDR3 is made up of 14 amino acids. Germline CDR1 is SNHLY and CDR2 is FYNNEI. Unmatched junction bases numbered 8, after V lost 5 bases and J lost 5 bases. The CDR3 bases are TGTGCCAGCAGTATAGGACAGGGAGGTCACGAGCAGTACTTC. It translates to CASSIGQGGHEQYF.

This clonotype was recorded many times. No conserved phenylalanine or tryptophan is present at the end of the CDR3, so a read error is the likely explanation. Because the CDR3's place on the DNA is in doubt, the DNA is left out and the CDR3 is given as listed by TCRdb. The chain employs TRBV5-1 and TRBJ2-3; whether TRBD2, the table's D call, matches the DNA was not checked. 12 amino acids form the CDR3, both terminal residues included. Germline V gene data show CDR1 as SGHRS and CDR2 as YFSETQ. This CDR3 is CASSLDGGLADI.

This clonotype was counted between two and nine times. DNA of the CDR3: TGCGCCAGCAGCCAAGATAACCGGGTCAATCAGCCCCAGCATTTT. Protein sequence: CASSQDNRVNQPQHF. The V call is TRBV4-1, the J call TRBJ1-5, with unresolved D. Trimming cost V 0 bases and J 3 bases, with 9 bases left between them. Looked up from germline, CDR1 is MGHRA and CDR2 is YSYEKL. The CDR3 is made up of 15 amino acids.

This chain uses TRBV4-3 with TRBJ1-2; unclear D gene. V was clipped by 0 bases and J by 0 bases, with 14 bases between them. The germline CDR1 and CDR2 sequences are LGHNA and YSLEER. The CDR3 loop spans 17 amino acids. This CDR3 reads CASSQDLLGGANYGYTF. In nucleotides, the CDR3 is TGCGCCAGCAGCCAAGATCTGTTGGGTGGAGCTAACTATGGCTACACCTTC.

The gene calls are TRBV5-1 and TRBJ2-5, with a weak D call TRBD1 (7 bases). Per germline, CDR1 SGHRS and CDR2 YFSETQ. V was shortened by 7 bases and J by 5 bases, with 15 bases between the two germline ends. The CDR3 is 13 amino acids. CDR3 sequence (DNA): TGCGCCAGCGGCGGGACAGTAGGCGAGACCCAGTACTTC. Translating gives CASGGTVGETQYF. The whole variable domain, remainder taken from reference TRBV5-1 and TRBJ2-5, is KAGVTQTPRYLIKTRGQQVTLSCSPISGHRSVSWYQQTPGQGLQFLFEYFSETQRNKGNFPGRFSGRQFSNSRSEMNVSTLELGDSALYLCASGGTVGETQYFGPGTRLLVL.

The V and J genes are TRBV18 and TRBJ2-3, with D hard to call. The germline V and J ends were trimmed by 3 bases and 3 bases, with 7 bases remaining between them. The CDR3 consists of 13 residues. The germline V gene encodes CDR1 KGHSH and CDR2 LQKENI. The CDR3 is CASSPSETDTQYF. The CDR3 nucleotides read TGTGCCAGCTCACCCTCCGAAACAGATACGCAGTATTTT.

This clonotype was counted a few times. The chain employs TRBV28 and TRBJ1-3; D is unclear. There are 16 residues in the CDR3. CDR1 and CDR2 from the germline V gene are MDHEN and SYDVKM. With 3 bases removed from V and 4 bases from J, the gap between germline ends came to 16 bases. The CDR3 region has the DNA TGTGCCAGCAGTTTTCGTCGCAAACCAGTCGGAAACACCATATATTTT. It yields the protein CASSFRRKPVGNTIYF.

The CDR3 reads CASSFQGLGEKLFF. The CDR3 DNA is TGCGCCAGCAGCTTCCAGGGGTTGGGTGAAAAACTGTTTTTT. V is TRBV5-1 and J is TRBJ1-4; possibly TRBD1 for D (6 bases). The CDR3 length is 14 residues. Germline V gene sequence: CDR1 SGHRS, CDR2 YFSETQ. V dropped 2 bases and J dropped 7 bases, with 12 bases sitting between them.

V and J are TRBV20-1 and TRBJ2-1; 7 bases are a match to TRBD2. V was pared by 3 bases and J by 4 bases, with 6 bases of the junction left unmatched. This CDR3 region has 14 residues. Germline V gene data show CDR1 as DFQATT and CDR2 as SNEGSKA (reference sequence). The CDR3 nucleotides are TGCAGTGCTAGGAACAGCGGGGCTTACAATGAGCAGTTCTTC. Translating gives CSARNSGAYNEQFF.

This clonotype was picked up a small number of times. The rearrangement joins TRBV2 to TRBJ2-4, with 10 nucleotides matching TRBD2. V was pared by 7 bases and J by 6 bases, with 3 bases of the junction left unmatched. The CDR3 runs 13 residues. CDR1 and CDR2 (germline): SNHLY, FYNNEI. The CDR3 nucleotides read TGTGCCAGCAAAAGACTAGCGGGAAACATTCAGTACTTC. Translating it yields CASKRLAGNIQYF.

This clonotype was seen a handful of times. V gene TRBV2 combines with J gene TRBJ1-1, with a weak D call TRBD1 (5 bases). Germline lookup yields CDR1 SNHLY and CDR2 FYNNEI. The length of the CDR3 is 13 residues. Trimming removed 6 bases at V and 2 bases at J, with 10 bases between. The CDR3 is CASRRQYNTEAFF. CDR3 sequence (DNA): TGTGCCAGCAGGAGACAGTATAACACTGAAGCTTTCTTT.

This clonotype has only a few counts. Written as DNA, the CDR3 is TGTGCCAGCAGTTTCTGGGGGATCCGCACAGATACGCAGTATTTT. Its translation: CASSFWGIRTDTQYF. The V call is TRBV12-3 or TRBV12-4, the J call TRBJ2-3, with D perhaps TRBD1 or TRBD2 (5 bases each). Trimming shortened V by 3 bases and J by 1 base, and 11 bases separated the two germline ends. The CDR3 is 15 residues long.

This clonotype has more than one count but fewer than ten. The chain employs TRBV9 and TRBJ1-4, with unresolved D. CDR1 and CDR2 (germline): SGDLS, YYNGEE. This CDR3 has 16 residues. The V end lost 0 bases, the J end lost 0 bases, and 9 bases lay between the germline ends. CDR3 residues: CASSVGGRATNEKLFF. CDR3 nucleotides: TGTGCCAGCAGCGTAGGTGGCAGAGCAACTAATGAAAAACTGTTTTTT. The full variable domain, its missing parts supplied by reference TRBV9 and TRBJ1-4, is DSGVTQTPKHLITATGQRVTLRCSPRSGDLSVYWYQQSLDQGLQFLIQYYNGEERAKGNILERFSAQQFPDLHSELNLSSLELGDSALYFCASSVGGRATNEKLFFGSGTQLSVL.

This clonotype was seen a few times. The gene calls are TRBV4-3 and TRBJ2-3; D is perhaps TRBD2 (5 bases). V was shortened by 4 bases and J by 6 bases, with 17 bases between the two germline ends. The CDR3 is 15 residues long. Germline V gene lookup returns CDR1 LGHNA and CDR2 YSLEER. CDR3 loop: CASSPRVGRTDTQYF. CDR3 sequence (DNA): TGCGCCAGCAGCCCCCGGGTAGGGAGAACTGATACGCAGTATTTT.